What follows is one T cell receptor (beta chain) and its context. Profiling relied on immunoSEQ multiplex PCR, and the TCRdb table lists in-frame clones only, not all of them. This sample has 74,000 or so clones, with about 90% found just once. The data were taken from a study of OX40 agonist ivuxolimab in advanced cancers. V gave up 0 bases and J gave up 3 bases, with 11 bases separating them. CDR1 and CDR2 (germline): MNHNY, SVGAGI (reference sequence). The CDR3 runs to 15 residues. The TCR originated in an adult with an advanced solid tumor such as melanoma, head and neck, liver or kidney cancer. V gene TRBV6-6 combines with J gene TRBJ1-1; D uncertain. Sample: CD4+ or CD8+ T cells sorted from blood, taken in a trial of the OX40 agonist ivuxolimab. The CDR3 DNA reads TGTGCCAGCAGTTACTCGTTGGTGGAACACACTGAAGCTTTCTTT. This codes for CASSYSLVEHTEAFF.